Following are 23 T cell receptor beta chains from one sample sequenced in a study of OX40 agonist ivuxolimab in advanced cancers. Some clones are missing from TCRdb's copy, which holds only in-frame ones; the method was immunoSEQ multiplex PCR. The sample gives 77,000 or so clones, roughly four fifths of which show up once; around 0.49% is in the top ten. This sample comprised CD4+ or CD8+ T cells sorted from blood, obtained in a trial of the OX40 agonist ivuxolimab. The receptors were sampled from an adult with an advanced solid tumor such as melanoma, head and neck, liver or kidney cancer.

The gene calls are TRBV19 and TRBJ2-7, with D possibly TRBD1 on 5 matching bases. V lost 0 bases to trimming and J lost 4 bases, with 13 bases between them. CDR3 size: 15 residues. Germline CDR1 reads LNHDA; CDR2 reads SQIVND (reference sequence). This CDR3 reads CASSIDPLGHYEQYF. CDR3 nucleotide sequence: TGTGCCAGTAGTATAGATCCCCTCGGACATTACGAGCAGTACTTC.

J is TRBJ2-1 and V is TRBV6-6, with a weak D call TRBD2 (5 bases). Trimming shortened V by 4 bases and J by 4 bases, and 11 bases separated the two germline ends. The length of the CDR3 is 14 residues. CDR1 MNHNY and CDR2 SVGAGI come from the germline V gene (reference sequence). The CDR3 is CASSFASKYNEQFF. In DNA, the CDR3 is TGTGCCAGCAGTTTCGCTAGCAAATACAATGAGCAGTTCTTC.

V usage is TRBV6-5 and J usage is TRBJ1-6; TRBD1 agrees at 8 bases. J gave up 6 bases and V 6 bases, and 4 bases lay outside the gene matches. CDR1 is MNHEY, CDR2 SVGAGI, per germline. CDR3 length: 14 amino acids. The CDR3 loop reads CASRIGQGNSPLHF. In nucleotides, the CDR3 is TGTGCCAGCAGGATAGGACAGGGTAATTCACCCCTCCACTTT.

The chain couples TRBV2 to TRBJ1-4; no clear D gene. This CDR3 spans 15 amino acids. Germline values: CDR1 SNHLY, CDR2 FYNNEI. Trimming stripped 7 bases from V and 3 bases from J, with 15 bases between. The CDR3 nucleotides read TGTGCCAGCATAAAGCGGGGAGAGGCTAATGAAAAACTGTTTTTT. Its translation is CASIKRGEANEKLFF.

With respect to this clone: Other nucleotide sequences from this sample produce the same CDR3. The V call is TRBV19, the J call TRBJ1-5; D is perhaps TRBD1 (6 bases). V gave up 7 bases and J gave up 2 bases, with 6 bases separating them. Germline CDR1 reads LNHDA; CDR2 reads SQIVND (reference sequence). The CDR3 length is 12 residues. In nucleotides, the CDR3 is TGTGCCAGTACAGGGGGCAATCAGCCCCAGCATTTT. Its translation: CASTGGNQPQHF. Full variable domain (missing parts from reference TRBV19 and TRBJ1-5): DGGITQSPKYLFRKEGQNVTLSCEQNLNHDAMYWYRQDPGQGLRLIYYSQIVNDFQKGDIAEGYSVSREKKESFPLTVTSAQKNPTAFYLCASTGGNQPQHFGDGTRLSIL.

The rearrangement links TRBV2 to TRBJ1-1; D perhaps matches TRBD1 (5 bases). The CDR3 consists of 11 residues. The V end lost 3 bases, the J end lost 11 bases, and 10 bases lay between the germline ends. Germline assignment: CDR1 SNHLY and CDR2 FYNNEI. CDR3 sequence (DNA): TGTGCCAGCAGTGATGGGGGTTTGGCTTTCTTT. This sequence encodes CASSDGGLAFF.

The rearrangement joins TRBV5-4 to TRBJ2-1, with TRBD1 identical over 9 bases. V gave up 4 bases and J gave up 2 bases; unmatched junction bases: 4. CDR3 length: 15 residues. The V gene's germline CDR1 is SGHNT and CDR2 YYREEE (reference sequence). The CDR3 DNA reads as TGTGCCAGCAGCCTTGACAGGGGGGCCTACAATGAGCAGTTCTTC. This codes for CASSLDRGAYNEQFF.

The chain couples TRBV4-3 to TRBJ2-1; D is possibly TRBD2 (5 bases). V lost 1 base, J lost 6 bases, and 10 bases lay in between. Per the germline V gene, CDR1 is LGHNA and CDR2 is YSLEER. There are 14 residues in the CDR3. CDR3 nucleotide sequence: TGCGCCAGCAGCCAAGGTGGAGGATTCAATGAGCAGTTCTTC. It encodes CASSQGGGFNEQFF.

J is TRBJ1-2 and V is TRBV18; 8 bases are a match to TRBD1. Germline values: CDR1 KGHSH, CDR2 LQKENI. The junction had 9 bases not matched to a gene; V was cut back by 4 bases and J by 8 bases. This CDR3 has 14 amino acids. The CDR3 region has the DNA TGTGCCAGCTCACTTGGACAGGGAGGTTCCGGCTACACCTTC. This translates into CASSLGQGGSGYTF.

Only one count was recorded for this clone. This chain joins TRBV5-4 and TRBJ2-5; 13 bases align to TRBD2. Germline V gene sequence: CDR1 SGHNT, CDR2 YYREEE (reference sequence). The CDR3 is 15 amino acids. The V gene end was trimmed by 3 bases and the J gene end by 4 bases; junction bases not matched to a gene: 3. CDR3 amino acids: CASSWTSGRGETQYF. The CDR3 DNA sequence: TGTGCCAGCAGCTGGACTAGCGGGAGAGGAGAGACCCAGTACTTC. Drawing the rest from reference TRBV5-4 and TRBJ2-5, the complete variable domain is ETGVTQSPTHLIKTRGQQVTLRCSSQSGHNTVSWYQQALGQGPQFIFQYYREEENGRGNFPPRFSGLQFPNYSSELNVNALELDDSALYLCASSWTSGRGETQYFGPGTRLLVL.

The V call is TRBV7-9, the J call TRBJ2-3; the match to TRBD2 covers 12 bases. The germline V gene encodes CDR1 SEHNR and CDR2 FQNEAQ (reference sequence). The trim removed 2 bases at V and 7 bases at J, leaving 4 bases unmatched. This CDR3 contains 15 residues. The CDR3 DNA sequence: TGTGCCAGCAGCTTAATGCTAGCGGGAGGGAATACGCAGTATTTT. This sequence encodes CASSLMLAGGNTQYF.

The V gene is TRBV5-4, the J gene TRBJ1-1, with 7 bases identical to TRBD1. The CDR3 extends over 16 amino acids. Germline V gene data show CDR1 as SGHNT and CDR2 as YYREEE (reference sequence). The ends lost 5 bases at V and 5 bases at J; junction bases unmatched: 15. The CDR3 sequence is CASRTDRAPEMTEAFF. DNA of the CDR3: TGTGCCAGCAGGACTGACAGGGCGCCGGAGATGACTGAAGCTTTCTTT. Looking up the rest from reference TRBV5-4 and TRBJ1-1 gives the full variable domain: ETGVTQSPTHLIKTRGQQVTLRCSSQSGHNTVSWYQQALGQGPQFIFQYYREEENGRGNFPPRFSGLQFPNYSSELNVNALELDDSALYLCASRTDRAPEMTEAFFGQGTRLTVV.

This clone was seen ten or more times. The chain uses TRBV30 and TRBJ2-7; D may be TRBD1 (5 bases). The germline V and J ends were trimmed by 3 bases and 9 bases, with 15 bases remaining between them. The germline CDR1 and CDR2 sequences are GTSNPN and SVGIG (reference sequence). The CDR3 runs 12 residues. This CDR3 reads CAWRQGTLGQYF. The CDR3 nucleotides read TGTGCCTGGAGGCAGGGTACCCTAGGGCAGTACTTC.

The chain links TRBV5-1 to TRBJ2-7; TRBD2 aligns across 13 bases. Germline values: CDR1 SGHRS, CDR2 YFSETQ. Trimming at V came to 8 bases and at J to 5 bases, leaving 10 bases not matched to a gene. The CDR3 contains 15 residues. The DNA of the CDR3 is TGCGCCAGTAGGACTAGCGGGAGAGGAGGGGACGAGCAGTACTTC. Its protein is CASRTSGRGGDEQYF.

The chain recombines TRBV5-4 with TRBJ2-1, with D hard to call. The CDR3 covers 13 residues. Trimming took 4 bases from V and 7 from J, leaving 12 bases between them. Germline CDR1 reads SGHNT; CDR2 reads YYREEE (reference sequence). The CDR3 DNA is TGTGCCAGCAGCACCGGGCCCGGGAATGAGCAGTTCTTC. It codes for CASSTGPGNEQFF.

CDR3 bases: TGTGCCACCAGCAGCCAGGGGGTAGATACGCAGTATTTT. It codes for CATSSQGVDTQYF. The V and J genes are TRBV15 and TRBJ2-3, with 7 bases that match TRBD1. The germline V gene has CDR1 LNHNV and CDR2 YYDKDF (reference sequence). V shed 3 bases and J 5 bases; nucleotides not matched to a gene: 2. The CDR3 loop spans 13 amino acids.

This clone was observed a single time. The genes are TRBV9 and TRBJ2-3; 10 bases map to TRBD2. This CDR3 spans 17 amino acids. Germline V gives CDR1 SGDLS, CDR2 YYNGEE. V shed 3 bases, J shed 5 bases, and the junction held 12 bases outside the gene matches. CDR3 DNA sequence: TGTGCCAGCAGCGAAATAGCGGTAGCGGGAGGAGGAGATACGCAGTATTTT. It is translated as CASSEIAVAGGGDTQYF. Full variable domain (remainder filled in from reference TRBV9 and TRBJ2-3): DSGVTQTPKHLITATGQRVTLRCSPRSGDLSVYWYQQSLDQGLQFLIQYYNGEERAKGNILERFSAQQFPDLHSELNLSSLELGDSALYFCASSEIAVAGGGDTQYFGPGTRLTVL.

Written as DNA, the CDR3 is TGCGCCAGCAGCCTTCTAAATACAGGGAGCCACGAGCAGTACTTC. As protein: CASSLLNTGSHEQYF. The chain has TRBV5-1 and TRBJ2-7; the D gene is possibly TRBD1 (6 bases). Trimming stripped 4 bases from V and 5 bases from J, with 19 bases between. The CDR3 is made up of 15 amino acids. Germline V gives CDR1 SGHRS, CDR2 YFSETQ.

This clone was counted only a few times. The rearrangement uses TRBV19 and TRBJ2-1, with 7 bases fitting TRBD1. This CDR3 contains 15 residues. Trimming took 4 bases from V and 9 from J; bases not matched to a gene: 12. Germline loops: CDR1 LNHDA, CDR2 SQIVND (reference sequence). DNA of the CDR3: TGTGCCAGTAGTAACTTATACAGGGGACGTACTGAGCAGTTCTTC. Residues: CASSNLYRGRTEQFF.

This clone was counted once. The CDR3 reads CASSMTDLSEKLFF. In nucleotides, the CDR3 is TGTGCCTCCTCGATGACAGATCTTAGTGAAAAACTGTTTTTT. V is TRBV2 and J is TRBJ1-4; possible D gene TRBD1, 5 bases. Germline V gives CDR1 SNHLY, CDR2 FYNNEI. The CDR3 has 14 residues. Trimming took 11 bases from V and 7 from J, leaving 20 bases between them.

The chain has TRBV4-3 and TRBJ1-2; TRBD1 matches 12 bases. J lost 7 bases, V lost 0 bases, and 9 bases had no gene match. CDR3 length: 17 amino acids. The V gene's germline CDR1 is LGHNA and CDR2 YSLEER. DNA of the CDR3: TGCGCCAGCAGCCAAGATTTTCCGGGACAGGGGGCGTTTGGCTACACCTTC. Protein product: CASSQDFPGQGAFGYTF.

In this sample, this clone turned up once. The chain is built from TRBV5-4 and TRBJ1-6, with TRBD1 matching 7 bases. The CDR3 length is 16 residues. From germline, CDR1 is SGHNT and CDR2 YYREEE (reference sequence). Germline trimming cut 2 bases from V and 7 bases from J; bases unmatched to any gene: 9. The CDR3 reads CASSLATGRLNSPLHF. CDR3 bases: TGTGCCAGCAGCTTAGCGACAGGGAGGTTAAATTCACCCCTCCACTTT.

On this clone: The junction shows a germline mismatch at one end, possibly a read error. This sequence joins TRBV4-3 and TRBJ2-7; 8 nucleotides match TRBD1. Germline V lookup: CDR1 LGHNA, CDR2 YSLEER. The CDR3 spans 14 residues. The CDR3 loop reads CASSQDFPTGAFSF. The CDR3 DNA reads TGCGCCAGCAGCCAAGATTTTCCGACAGGGGCGTTTTCCTTC.